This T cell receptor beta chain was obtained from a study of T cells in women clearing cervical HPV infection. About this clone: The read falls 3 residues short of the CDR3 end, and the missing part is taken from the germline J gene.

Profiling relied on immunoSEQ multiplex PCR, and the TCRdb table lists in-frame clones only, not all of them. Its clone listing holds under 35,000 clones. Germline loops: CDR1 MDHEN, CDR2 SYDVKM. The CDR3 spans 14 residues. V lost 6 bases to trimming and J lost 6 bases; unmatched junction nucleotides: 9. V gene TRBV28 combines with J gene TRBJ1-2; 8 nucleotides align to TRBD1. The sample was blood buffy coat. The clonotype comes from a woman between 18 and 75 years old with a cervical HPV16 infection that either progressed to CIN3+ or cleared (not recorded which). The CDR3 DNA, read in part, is TGTGCCAGCAGCTACTCTCAACAGGGGGATGGC. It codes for CASSYSQQGDG. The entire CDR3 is CASSYSQQGDGYTF.